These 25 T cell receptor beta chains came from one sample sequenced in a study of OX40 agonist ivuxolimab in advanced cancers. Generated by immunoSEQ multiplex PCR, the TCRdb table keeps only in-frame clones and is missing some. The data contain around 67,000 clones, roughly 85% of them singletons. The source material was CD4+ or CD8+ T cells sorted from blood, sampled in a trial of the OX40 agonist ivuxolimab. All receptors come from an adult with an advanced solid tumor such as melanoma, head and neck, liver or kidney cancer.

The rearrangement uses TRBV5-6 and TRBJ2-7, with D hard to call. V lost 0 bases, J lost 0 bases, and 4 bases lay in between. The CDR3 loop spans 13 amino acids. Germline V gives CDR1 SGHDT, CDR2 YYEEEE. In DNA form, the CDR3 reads TGTGCCAGCAGCTTGGACACCTCCTACGAGCAGTACTTC. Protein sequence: CASSLDTSYEQYF.

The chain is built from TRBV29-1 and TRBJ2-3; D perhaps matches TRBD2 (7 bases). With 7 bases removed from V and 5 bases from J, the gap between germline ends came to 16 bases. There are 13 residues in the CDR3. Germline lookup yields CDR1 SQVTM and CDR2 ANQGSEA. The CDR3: CSGGEGGGDTQYF. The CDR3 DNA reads TGCAGCGGTGGGGAGGGGGGAGGAGATACGCAGTATTTT.

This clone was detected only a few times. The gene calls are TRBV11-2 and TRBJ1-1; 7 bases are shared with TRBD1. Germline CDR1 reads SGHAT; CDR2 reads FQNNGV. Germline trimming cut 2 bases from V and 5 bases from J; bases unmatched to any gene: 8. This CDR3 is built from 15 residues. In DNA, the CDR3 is TGTGCCAGCAGCTTACAAGGGGGCGTAGGGACTGAAGCTTTCTTT. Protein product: CASSLQGGVGTEAFF.

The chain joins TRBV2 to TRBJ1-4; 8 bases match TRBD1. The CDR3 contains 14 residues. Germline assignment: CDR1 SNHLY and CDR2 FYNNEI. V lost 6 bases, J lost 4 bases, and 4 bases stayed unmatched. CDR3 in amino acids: CASSGTGFNEKLFF. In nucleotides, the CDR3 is TGTGCCAGCAGCGGGACAGGTTTTAATGAAAAACTGTTTTTT.

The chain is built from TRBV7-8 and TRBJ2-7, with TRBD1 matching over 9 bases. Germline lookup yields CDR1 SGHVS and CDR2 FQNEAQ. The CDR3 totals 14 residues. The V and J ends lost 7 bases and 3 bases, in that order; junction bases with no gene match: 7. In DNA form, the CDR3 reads TGTGCCAGCACCCACAGGGGGCGAAGCTACGAGCAGTACTTC. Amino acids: CASTHRGRSYEQYF.

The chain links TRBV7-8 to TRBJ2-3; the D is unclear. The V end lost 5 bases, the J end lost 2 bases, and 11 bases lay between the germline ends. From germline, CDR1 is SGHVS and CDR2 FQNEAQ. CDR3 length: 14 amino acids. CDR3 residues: CASSVTANTDTQYF. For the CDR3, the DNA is TGTGCCAGCAGCGTTACGGCAAACACAGATACGCAGTATTTT.

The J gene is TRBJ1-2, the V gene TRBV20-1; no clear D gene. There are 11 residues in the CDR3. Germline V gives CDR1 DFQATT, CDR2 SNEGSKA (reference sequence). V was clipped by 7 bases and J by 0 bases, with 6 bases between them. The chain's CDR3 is CSGPTNYGYTF. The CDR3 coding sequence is TGCAGTGGCCCAACTAACTATGGCTACACCTTC.

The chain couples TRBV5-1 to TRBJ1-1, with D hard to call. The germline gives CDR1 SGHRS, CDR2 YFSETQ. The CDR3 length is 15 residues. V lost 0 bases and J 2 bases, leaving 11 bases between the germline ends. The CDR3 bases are TGCGCCAGCAGCTTGGGGTCAGCCTCCAACACTGAAGCTTTCTTT. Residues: CASSLGSASNTEAFF.

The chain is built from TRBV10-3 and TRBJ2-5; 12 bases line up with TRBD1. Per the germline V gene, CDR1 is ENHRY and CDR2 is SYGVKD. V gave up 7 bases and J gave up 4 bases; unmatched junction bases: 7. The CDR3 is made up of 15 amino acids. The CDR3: CAINPGQGAGETQYF. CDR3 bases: TGTGCCATCAACCCGGGACAGGGGGCAGGAGAGACCCAGTACTTC.

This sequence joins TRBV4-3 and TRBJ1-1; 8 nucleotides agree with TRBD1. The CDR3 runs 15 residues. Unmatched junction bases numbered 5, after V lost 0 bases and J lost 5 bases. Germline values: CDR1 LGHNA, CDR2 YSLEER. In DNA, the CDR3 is TGCGCCAGCAGCCAAGACAGGGGGCGAGGGACTGAAGCTTTCTTT. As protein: CASSQDRGRGTEAFF.

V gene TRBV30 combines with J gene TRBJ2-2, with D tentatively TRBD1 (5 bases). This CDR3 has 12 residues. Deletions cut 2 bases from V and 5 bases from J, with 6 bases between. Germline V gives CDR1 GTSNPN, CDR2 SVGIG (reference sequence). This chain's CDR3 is CAWSSGTGELFF. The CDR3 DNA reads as TGTGCCTGGAGTTCAGGGACCGGGGAGCTGTTTTTT.

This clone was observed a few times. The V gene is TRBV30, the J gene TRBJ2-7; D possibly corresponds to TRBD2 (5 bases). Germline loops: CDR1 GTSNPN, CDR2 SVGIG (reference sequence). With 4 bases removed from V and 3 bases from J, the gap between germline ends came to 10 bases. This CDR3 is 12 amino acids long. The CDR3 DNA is TGTGCCTGGAAGAGAGGGCACTACGAGCAGTACTTC. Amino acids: CAWKRGHYEQYF.

This chain's CDR3 is CASRGGRLGVNEQFF. The CDR3 DNA is TGTGCCAGCAGAGGCGGCCGTCTCGGGGTGAATGAGCAGTTCTTC. The chain employs TRBV7-2 and TRBJ2-1; possibly TRBD2 for D (5 bases). Germline V gives CDR1 SGHTA, CDR2 FQGNSA. The CDR3 is 15 amino acids. Trimming left V 6 bases short and J 7 bases short, with 19 bases between.

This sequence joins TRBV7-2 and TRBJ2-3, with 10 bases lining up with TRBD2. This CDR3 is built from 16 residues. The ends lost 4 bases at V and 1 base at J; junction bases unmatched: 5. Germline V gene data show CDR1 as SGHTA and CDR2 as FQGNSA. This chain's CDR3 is CASSSAGTSGTDTQYF. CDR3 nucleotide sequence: TGTGCCAGCAGCTCGGCCGGGACTAGCGGCACAGATACGCAGTATTTT.

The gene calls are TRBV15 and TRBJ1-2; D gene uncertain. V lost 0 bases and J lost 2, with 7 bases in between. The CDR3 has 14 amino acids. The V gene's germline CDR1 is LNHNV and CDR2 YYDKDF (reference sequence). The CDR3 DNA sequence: TGTGCCACCAGCAGAGAAACAGCGAACTATGGCTACACCTTC. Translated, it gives CATSRETANYGYTF.

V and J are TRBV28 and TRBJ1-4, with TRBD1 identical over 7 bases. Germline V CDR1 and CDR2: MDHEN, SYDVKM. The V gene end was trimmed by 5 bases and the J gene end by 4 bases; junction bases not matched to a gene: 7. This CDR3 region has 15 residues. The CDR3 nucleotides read TGTGCCAGCAGTGCCCCGGGACAGTTTAATGAAAAACTGTTTTTT. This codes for CASSAPGQFNEKLFF.

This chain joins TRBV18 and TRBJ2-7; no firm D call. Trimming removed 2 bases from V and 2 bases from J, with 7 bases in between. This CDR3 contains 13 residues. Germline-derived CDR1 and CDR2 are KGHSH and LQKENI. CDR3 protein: CASSPDITYEQYF. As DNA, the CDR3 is TGTGCCAGCTCACCAGACATCACCTACGAGCAGTACTTC.

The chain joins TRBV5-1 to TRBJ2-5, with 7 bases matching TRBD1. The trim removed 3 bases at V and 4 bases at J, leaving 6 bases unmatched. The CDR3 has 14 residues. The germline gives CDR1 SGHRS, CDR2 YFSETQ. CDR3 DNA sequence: TGCGCCAGCAGCTCGCTAGGGACAGCAGAGACCCAGTACTTC. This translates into CASSSLGTAETQYF. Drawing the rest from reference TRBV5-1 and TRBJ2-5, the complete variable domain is KAGVTQTPRYLIKTRGQQVTLSCSPISGHRSVSWYQQTPGQGLQFLFEYFSETQRNKGNFPGRFSGRQFSNSRSEMNVSTLELGDSALYLCASSSLGTAETQYFGPGTRLLVL.

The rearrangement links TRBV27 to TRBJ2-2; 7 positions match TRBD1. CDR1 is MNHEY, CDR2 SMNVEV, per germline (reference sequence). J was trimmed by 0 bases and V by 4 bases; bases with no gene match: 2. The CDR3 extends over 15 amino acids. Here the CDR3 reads CASSSRGPNTGELFF. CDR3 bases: TGTGCCAGCAGTTCAAGGGGGCCGAACACCGGGGAGCTGTTTTTT.

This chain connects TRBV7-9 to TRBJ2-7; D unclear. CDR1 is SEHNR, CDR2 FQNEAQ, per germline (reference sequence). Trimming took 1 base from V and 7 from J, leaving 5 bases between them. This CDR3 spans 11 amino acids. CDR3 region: CASSLGLEQYF. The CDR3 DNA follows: TGTGCCAGCAGCTTAGGACTTGAGCAGTACTTC.

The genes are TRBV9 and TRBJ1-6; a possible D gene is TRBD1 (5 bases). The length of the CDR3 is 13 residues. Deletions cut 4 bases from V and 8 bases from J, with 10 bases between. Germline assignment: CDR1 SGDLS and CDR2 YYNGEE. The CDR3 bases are TGTGCCAGCAGCTCGCGCAGGGATTCACCCCTCCACTTT. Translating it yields CASSSRRDSPLHF.

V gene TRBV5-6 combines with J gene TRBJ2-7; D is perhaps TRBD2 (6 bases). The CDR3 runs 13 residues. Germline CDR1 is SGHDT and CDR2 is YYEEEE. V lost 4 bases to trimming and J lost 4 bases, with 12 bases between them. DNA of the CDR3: TGTGCCAGCAGCCCCGCGGGACGTTACGAGCAGTACTTC. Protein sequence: CASSPAGRYEQYF.

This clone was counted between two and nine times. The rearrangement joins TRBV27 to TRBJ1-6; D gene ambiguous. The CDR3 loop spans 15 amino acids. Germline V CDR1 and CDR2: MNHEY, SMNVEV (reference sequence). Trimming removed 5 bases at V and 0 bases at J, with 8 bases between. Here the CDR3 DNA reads TGTGCCAGCAGTCACACGGGCTCCTATAATTCACCCCTCCACTTT. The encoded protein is CASSHTGSYNSPLHF.

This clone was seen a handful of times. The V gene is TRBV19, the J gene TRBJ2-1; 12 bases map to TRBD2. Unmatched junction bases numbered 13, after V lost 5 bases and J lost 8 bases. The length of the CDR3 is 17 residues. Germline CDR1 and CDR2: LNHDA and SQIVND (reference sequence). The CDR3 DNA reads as TGTGCCAGTAGTCTTAAAGTGGCTAGCGGGAGGGTCCATGAGCAGTTCTTC. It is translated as CASSLKVASGRVHEQFF.

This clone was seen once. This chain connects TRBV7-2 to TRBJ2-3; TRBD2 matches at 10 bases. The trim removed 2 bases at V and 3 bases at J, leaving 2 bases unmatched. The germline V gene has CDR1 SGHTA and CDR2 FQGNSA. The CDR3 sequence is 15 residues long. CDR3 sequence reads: CASSLLAGATDTQYF. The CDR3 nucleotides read TGTGCCAGCAGCTTACTAGCGGGAGCGACAGATACGCAGTATTTT.